This is a list of T cell receptor beta chains from one sample in a study of blood T cell repertoires in COVID-19. Method: immunoSEQ multiplex PCR; TCRdb's copy keeps in-frame clones and lacks some. The sample lists about 90,000 clones, around four fifths seen once, with over 9.5% in the top ten. Material for sequencing was peripheral blood. The receptors derive from a woman aged 70-85 years with active or convalescent COVID-19. Each CDR3 is given with its conserved first and last residue. A D gene is named only where the DNA matches it firmly. Size values are once, few and many counts, or a class for expanded clones, and some rows have none.

TGCGCCAGCAGCCAAGATGTTCCGGGGGGATCTAATGAAAAACTGTTTTTT	CASSQDVPGGSNEKLFF	NA	TRBJ1-4	NA	TRBV4-1
TGCGCCAGCAGCCAAGCGGCGCGGGGGGGTCCCGGGACCCAGTACTTC	CASSQAARGGPGTQYF	TRBD2	TRBJ2-5	NA	TRBV4-1
TGTGCCAGCAGCCTGGGGCGGGGGGCTTACGAGCAGTACTTC	CASSLGRGAYEQYF	TRBD2	TRBJ2-7	few	TRBV7-2
TGTGCCAGTACCCAGCGGGGTCCGGATTCACCCCTCCACTTT	CASTQRGPDSPLHF	NA	TRBJ1-6	NA	TRBV19
TGTGCCAGCGGAACCGGGACAGTCAATCAGCCCCAGCATTTT	CASGTGTVNQPQHF	TRBD1	TRBJ1-5	NA	TRBV5-5
TGTGCCAGCAGGGAGACAGGGCCTAATTCACCCCTCCACTTT	CASRETGPNSPLHF	TRBD1	TRBJ1-6	NA	TRBV6-5
TGTGCCAGCAGCCAAACGACAGTATCGTACAATGAGCAGTTCTTC	CASSQTTVSYNEQFF	NA	TRBJ2-1	few	TRBV14
TGTGCCGGCAGAGGGACAGGGGGCACTGGAAACACCATATATTTT	CAGRGTGGTGNTIYF	TRBD1	TRBJ1-3	NA	TRBV10-3
TGTGCCACCAGCAGAGGAAGACTAGCGGGGGGTAACAATGAGCAGTTCTTC	CATSRGRLAGGNNEQFF	TRBD2	TRBJ2-1	NA	TRBV15
TGTGCCAGCAGCTTGAGTATCCGGCAGGGAAGTCAGCCCCAGCATTTT	CASSLSIRQGSQPQHF	NA	TRBJ1-5	few	TRBV5-6
TGTGCCAGCAGCTTAGCTGGAGGGGGGGCCTACGAGCAGTACTTC	CASSLAGGGAYEQYF	NA	TRBJ2-7	NA	TRBV7-2
TGTGCCAGTAGTATGCGGTACTCCTACGAGCAGTACTTC	CASSMRYSYEQYF	NA	TRBJ2-7	NA	TRBV19
TGCGCCAGCAGCCCGGCCGTAGGAGCCGGTTCACCCCTCCACTTT	CASSPAVGAGSPLHF	NA	TRBJ1-6	few	TRBV4-3
TGTGCCAGCAGCCGACAGGGGACCTCTGCGAACACCGGGGAGCTGTTTTTT	CASSRQGTSANTGELFF	TRBD1	TRBJ2-2	NA	TRBV27
TGTGCCAGCAGTCGCCTGACAGTGGGCACCGGGGAGCTGTTTTTT	CASSRLTVGTGELFF	NA	TRBJ2-2	NA	TRBV27
TGTGCCAGCAGCGAAGAACAGGGACCTGGAAACACCATATATTTT	CASSEEQGPGNTIYF	NA	TRBJ1-3	NA	TRBV5-4
TGTGCCAGCAGCACAGTATGGAATAATTCACCCCTCCACTTT	CASSTVWNNSPLHF	NA	TRBJ1-6	NA	TRBV6-2/TRBV6-3
TGTGCCAGCAGTGAGGGGGGGATAAGAGATGAGCAGTTCTTC	CASSEGGIRDEQFF	TRBD2	TRBJ2-1	NA	TRBV6-4
TGTGCCACCAGCAGAGAATGGGACAGGGTAGTGACGGGCTACACCTTC	CATSREWDRVVTGYTF	TRBD1	TRBJ1-2	NA	TRBV15
TGTGCCATATCGAAGGCGGGGGGTAATGAAAAACTGTTTTTT	CAISKAGGNEKLFF	NA	TRBJ1-4	NA	TRBV10-3
TGTGCCAGCAAGCAGGGCGAAATCACAGATACGCAGTATTTT	CASKQGEITDTQYF	NA	TRBJ2-3	NA	TRBV2
TGTGCCAGCAGCTTAATGCGGGGGCCGGCATGGGAGACCCAGTACTTC	CASSLMRGPAWETQYF	NA	TRBJ2-5	NA	TRBV11-2
TGTGCCAGCAGCTTAGTTAACGTTGGTGGCGAGCTGTTTTTT	CASSLVNVGGELFF	NA	TRBJ2-2	once	TRBV7-2
TGTGCCAGCAGCTTAGGCGGGGGGCTATACAATGAGCAGTTCTTC	CASSLGGGLYNEQFF	TRBD2	TRBJ2-1	few	TRBV7-2
TGTGCCAGCAGCTTCCCTAAGACTAGCGGATACAATGAGCAGTTCTTC	CASSFPKTSGYNEQFF	TRBD2	TRBJ2-1	NA	TRBV5-6
TGTGCCAGCAGTTCTATGGACCAGGGGAGGGCGGCTTTCTTT	CASSSMDQGRAAFF	NA	TRBJ1-1	once	TRBV28
TGTGCCAGCAGCCCCCTCCGGGAACACGCTAAGCAGTTCTTC	CASSPLREHAKQFF	NA	TRBJ2-1	NA	TRBV11-2
TGTGCCAGCAGTTCCTCGGACAGGGTCTATGGTGGCTACACCTTC	CASSSSDRVYGGYTF	TRBD1	TRBJ1-2	NA	TRBV6-2/TRBV6-3
TGTGCCAGCAGTGAATATATTAGTCCGGTCACAGATACGCAGTATTTT	CASSEYISPVTDTQYF	NA	TRBJ2-3	few	TRBV25-1
TGTGCCAGCTCACCGTCCACCGGGACAGGGCTGAACACCATATATTTT	CASSPSTGTGLNTIYF	TRBD1	TRBJ1-3	NA	TRBV18
TGTGCTAGTGGTTTGGGACAGGGGACCACTGAAGCTTTCTTT	CASGLGQGTTEAFF	TRBD1	TRBJ1-1	NA	TRBV12-5
TGTGCCAGTAGGCCACCGGGTTCCTACGAGCAGTACTTC	CASRPPGSYEQYF	NA	TRBJ2-7	NA	TRBV19
TGCGCCAGCAGTGATACCGACAGGGCGGACACCATATATTTT	CASSDTDRADTIYF	TRBD1	TRBJ1-3	NA	TRBV10-2
TGTGCCAGCAGTCAGGGGGGCCCCTCTGGGGCCAACGTCCTGACTTTC	CASSQGGPSGANVLTF	NA	TRBJ2-6	NA	TRBV2
TGCGCCAGCAGCCACCCACAGGGGACCTACGAGCAGTACTTC	CASSHPQGTYEQYF	TRBD1	TRBJ2-7	NA	TRBV4-1